Reported below is one T cell receptor beta chain. This clone's antigen is unknown. No per-base quality is available; no much larger clone lies one base away. The sample belongs to a study of blood T cell repertoires in COVID-19 (TCRdb year 2020). For the study in its entirety: Collaborator samples came from the United States, Italy and Spain and covered acute and convalescent phases of COVID-19. The prospective study material was composed of cDNA or gDNA derived from T cells, B-cell-depleted T cells, or PBMCs. Deeply sampled blood TCRbeta repertoires from subjects exposed to, actively infected with, or recovered from COVID-19 were included in the dataset. The repertoires were released in a freely available public database meant as a resource for research on the immune response to SARS-CoV-2. Samples were obtained from the ongoing ImmuneRACE study (first 160 participants) and from over a thousand subjects provided by 6 global collaborators. Sample metadata almost always included a de-identified subject ID, COVID-19 status, age in years and sex. Where available, HLA class I and class II types were obtained from metadata supplied by the sample provider rather than from assay-based typing.

General study outcomes and caveats: The amount of clinical and demographic metadata varied by source and participant and was provided uncurated.

The immunoSEQ Assay, a bias-controlled multiplex PCR, was used to amplify TCRbeta CDR3 regions from genomic DNA. Turning to the authors' computational methods: The number of nucleated cells in each sample was estimated by amplification of reference gene primers within the assay. Sequence reads were collapsed and filtered to measure the absolute abundance of every unique TCRbeta CDR3 rearrangement. Productive Simpson clonality was computed per sample as the square root of Simpson's diversity index over productive rearrangements. TCRdb re-hosts the immuneACCESS table, in-frame sequences only. Its copies lack some clones; in the studies checked, an unresolved V gene accounts for under half of them, and the cause for the rest is not known. Clone size and V and J calls were adopted from that table, with D and trimming inferred from the DNA. In all, the sample holds 100,000 to 150,000 clones, and 85% of those were seen once. Roughly 30% of the sample is in the top ten clones.

Each collaborating institution followed its own protocols to collect whole blood in K2EDTA tubes. For TCRbeta analysis, collaborators shipped samples as frozen whole blood, isolated PBMCs, or DNA extracted from either of those sample types. Sequencing was carried out using peripheral blood. This TCR derives from a woman of 80 years or more with acute or convalescent COVID-19.

The CDR3 reads as follows: CASSQESAQDTDTQYF. At the DNA level, the sequence is TGCGCCAGCAGCCAAGAGTCGGCACAGGACACAGATACGCAGTATTTT. The V and J genes are TRBV4-3 and TRBJ2-3; perhaps TRBD1 is the D gene, with 5 bases matching. The germline V gene supplies CDR1 LGHNA and CDR2 YSLEER. The CDR3 goes from the cysteine to the phenylalanine over 16 residues. Of all the DNA, just the CDR3 is kept, 48 bases in frame from base 1. V gives up 0 bases and J gives up 2 bases, and the segment between their germline ends measures 12 bases.